One sample yielded the 20 T cell receptor beta chains listed below, sequenced in a study of T cells after somatic rescue of genetic block. The assay was immunoSEQ multiplex PCR, and TCRdb's table has in-frame clones only and misses some. The repertoire consists of more than 65,000 clones, with approximately 91% occurring once and the leading ten covering roughly 2.9%. Source material: peripheral blood mononuclear cells (PBMCs). Receptors were obtained from a man aged 25-40 years.

The genes are TRBV4-1 and TRBJ2-7; TRBD1 or TRBD2 may be the D gene (5 bases each). Trimming pared 2 bases from V and 0 bases from J, leaving 14 bases between. Germline V gene lookup returns CDR1 MGHRA and CDR2 YSYEKL. The length of the CDR3 is 16 residues. The CDR3 DNA reads TGCGCCAGCAGCCAATCGGGACCGCGGAGCTCCTACGAGCAGTACTTC. As protein: CASSQSGPRSSYEQYF.

The chain has TRBV7-6 and TRBJ2-7, with 8 bases aligning to TRBD1. V trimming: 0 bases; J trimming: 7 bases; junction bases outside the gene matches: 11. Germline CDR1 and CDR2: SGHVS and FNYEAQ. The CDR3 covers 16 residues. The CDR3 is CASSLAPGQAIREQYF. CDR3 nucleotide sequence: TGTGCCAGCAGCTTAGCCCCGGGACAGGCCATTCGGGAGCAGTACTTC.

This sequence joins TRBV5-5 and TRBJ1-2, with a weak D call TRBD1 (5 bases). The CDR3 loop spans 14 amino acids. Trimming shortened V by 4 bases and J by 4 bases, and 14 bases separated the two germline ends. Germline V gene data show CDR1 as SGHKS and CDR2 as YYEKEE (reference sequence). The CDR3 sequence: CASSNPQGGYGYTF. For the CDR3, the DNA is TGTGCCAGCAGCAACCCGCAGGGAGGCTATGGCTACACCTTC.

The chain links TRBV9 to TRBJ2-5; TRBD2 agrees at 7 bases. The CDR3 extends over 15 amino acids. With V trimmed by 0 bases and J by 5 bases, 7 bases remained unmatched. Germline V CDR1 and CDR2: SGDLS, YYNGEE. The CDR3 loop reads CASSVGGLQRETQYF. The CDR3 bases are TGTGCCAGCAGCGTAGGGGGACTACAACGGGAGACCCAGTACTTC.

V is TRBV7-8 and J is TRBJ2-7; perhaps TRBD1 as D (6 bases). Trimming pared 5 bases from V and 7 bases from J, leaving 15 bases between. CDR3 size: 13 residues. Germline V gives CDR1 SGHVS, CDR2 FQNEAQ. The CDR3 DNA reads as TGTGCCAGCAGCCCCCGCAGGGGTGGGGAGCAGTACTTC. Its protein is CASSPRRGGEQYF.

The chain's CDR3 is CASSPESGQNNEQFF. In DNA form, the CDR3 reads TGTGCCAGCTCACCAGAGTCCGGACAGAATAATGAGCAGTTCTTC. The V call is TRBV18, the J call TRBJ2-1; D perhaps matches TRBD1 (6 bases). In germline, CDR1 is KGHSH, CDR2 LQKENI. This CDR3 has 15 amino acids. V gave up 2 bases and J gave up 7 bases, with 15 bases separating them.

The chain carries TRBV10-1 and TRBJ2-7; D remains ambiguous. Trimming left V 0 bases short and J 0 bases short, with 3 bases between. The germline gives CDR1 WNHNN, CDR2 SYGVQD (reference sequence). The CDR3 loop spans 13 amino acids. CDR3 sequence (DNA): TGCGCCAGCAGTGAGTCTAGCTCCTACGAGCAGTACTTC. It specifies CASSESSSYEQYF.

The rearrangement links TRBV5-1 to TRBJ1-1; D might be TRBD1 (6 bases). V was shortened by 3 bases and J by 5 bases, with 14 bases between the two germline ends. CDR1 is SGHRS, CDR2 YFSETQ, per germline. The CDR3 contains 14 residues. In DNA form, the CDR3 reads TGCGCCAGCAGCTCTCTCCAGGGGCTTACTGAAGCTTTCTTT. This codes for CASSSLQGLTEAFF.

The V gene is TRBV7-9, the J gene TRBJ2-1; D unresolved. The V gene lost 5 bases and the J gene lost 9 bases, with 17 bases spanning the gap. The CDR3 spans 14 residues. Germline V lookup: CDR1 SEHNR, CDR2 FQNEAQ (reference sequence). The CDR3 DNA is TGTGCCAGCAGCGAGACCTCGGGCGATTCTGAGCAGTTCTTC. It translates to CASSETSGDSEQFF. The full variable domain, completed using reference TRBV7-9 and TRBJ2-1, is DTGVSQNPRHKITKRGQNVTFRCDPISEHNRLYWYRQTLGQGPEFLTYFQNEAQLEKSRLLSDRFSAERPKGSFSTLEIQRTEQGDSAMYLCASSETSGDSEQFFGPGTRLTVL.

This chain links TRBV5-6 with TRBJ1-2; D ambiguous. Trimming left V 4 bases short and J 2 bases short, with 12 bases between. The CDR3 spans 14 residues. CDR1 and CDR2 from the germline V gene are SGHDT and YYEEEE. CDR3 DNA sequence: TGTGCCAGCAGCCTAGGCGGGTTAAACTATGGCTACACCTTC. It translates to CASSLGGLNYGYTF.

The chain uses TRBV6-1 and TRBJ2-2, with TRBD1 matching 7 bases. The V and J ends lost 6 bases and 3 bases, in that order; junction bases with no gene match: 4. The CDR3 spans 14 residues. In germline, CDR1 is MNHNS, CDR2 SASEGT. CDR3 bases: TGTGCCAGCAGGAGGGGACAGCACACCGGGGAGCTGTTTTTT. This encodes CASRRGQHTGELFF.

This clone was recorded once. The chain combines TRBV7-9 with TRBJ2-3; TRBD2 aligns across 9 bases. From germline, CDR1 is SEHNR and CDR2 FQNEAQ (reference sequence). V shed 3 bases and J 3 bases; nucleotides not matched to a gene: 1. This CDR3 region has 14 residues. DNA for the CDR3: TGTGCCAGCAGCTTTAGCGGGGGAACAGATACGCAGTATTTT. Translation: CASSFSGGTDTQYF.

The chain joins TRBV19 to TRBJ1-5; 7 positions agree with TRBD1. Germline loops: CDR1 LNHDA, CDR2 SQIVND (reference sequence). Trimming removed 2 bases from V and 6 bases from J; junction bases left unmatched: 7. The CDR3 has 15 residues. CDR3 nucleotide sequence: TGTGCCAGTAGTATAACGTGGGACAGCCTTCAGCCCCAGCATTTT. Amino acid sequence: CASSITWDSLQPQHF.

This chain connects TRBV5-6 to TRBJ1-5; D gene unclear. Germline V gene lookup returns CDR1 SGHDT and CDR2 YYEEEE. V was trimmed by 1 base and J by 4 bases, leaving 6 bases between them. The length of the CDR3 is 13 residues. As DNA, the CDR3 is TGTGCCAGCAGCTTGTCGGTAAATCAGCCCCAGCATTTT. It codes for CASSLSVNQPQHF.

Details on this clone: Other DNA sequences in the same sample also yield this CDR3. The chain links TRBV5-5 to TRBJ2-7, with D perhaps matching TRBD2 (6 bases). CDR1 is SGHKS and CDR2 is YYEKEE in the germline V gene (reference sequence). The CDR3 is 13 amino acids. V was pared by 4 bases and J by 7 bases, with 15 bases between. CDR3 DNA: TGTGCCAGCAGCCGGGACTCCAGCACTGAGCAGTACTTC. The encoded protein is CASSRDSSTEQYF.

The sample holds one count of this clone. The CDR3 loop is CAAWAYQPGADTQYF. The CDR3 DNA sequence: TGTGCCGCCTGGGCGTACCAACCCGGGGCAGATACGCAGTATTTT. The chain is built from TRBV6-1 and TRBJ2-3, with D possibly matching TRBD2 (5 bases). V was clipped by 11 bases and J by 4 bases, with 22 bases between them. The CDR3 runs 15 residues. CDR1 is MNHNS, CDR2 SASEGT, per germline.

The chain combines TRBV9 with TRBJ2-1, with TRBD2 identical over 8 bases. J was trimmed by 3 bases and V by 4 bases; bases with no gene match: 9. This CDR3 has 16 amino acids. Germline V gene data show CDR1 as SGDLS and CDR2 as YYNGEE. The CDR3 DNA sequence: TGTGCCAGCAGCTCAGCGGGAGCGGCCCTCTACAATGAGCAGTTCTTC. Its protein product is CASSSAGAALYNEQFF.

V and J are TRBV27 and TRBJ1-2; D remains unclear. V lost 1 base to trimming and J lost 0 bases, with 15 bases between them. The germline CDR1 and CDR2 sequences are MNHEY and SMNVEV (reference sequence). The CDR3 is 17 amino acids. The CDR3 protein is CASSLYGGDPANYGYTF. DNA of the CDR3: TGTGCCAGCAGTTTATACGGTGGAGACCCAGCTAACTATGGCTACACCTTC.

The chain carries TRBV2 and TRBJ2-3; a weak D match, TRBD2 (5 bases). CDR1 is SNHLY and CDR2 is FYNNEI in the germline V gene. V gave up 8 bases and J gave up 4 bases, with 16 bases separating them. There are 14 residues in the CDR3. CDR3 nucleotides: TGTGCCAGCGGGTCGGACTGGACCGCAGATACGCAGTATTTT. It specifies CASGSDWTADTQYF.

The J gene is TRBJ1-3, the V gene TRBV18; 7 bases match TRBD1. The length of the CDR3 is 13 residues. The trim removed 3 bases at V and 8 bases at J, leaving 4 bases unmatched. CDR1 is KGHSH, CDR2 LQKENI, per germline. The CDR3 nucleotides are TGTGCCAGCTCACCTTCAGGGACAGACACCATATATTTT. As protein: CASSPSGTDTIYF. Variable domain in full (rest from reference TRBV18 and TRBJ1-3): NAGVMQNPRHLVRRRGQEARLRCSPMKGHSHVYWYRQLPEEGLKFMVYLQKENIIDESGMPKERFSAEFPKEGPSILRIQQVVRGDSAAYFCASSPSGTDTIYFGEGSWLTVV.